These 25 T cell receptor beta chains share one sample of origin, sequenced in a study of blood T cell repertoires in COVID-19. Some clones are missing from TCRdb's copy, which holds only in-frame ones; the method was immunoSEQ multiplex PCR. The sample records 150,000 or so clones, more than 80% being singletons. Sequencing input: peripheral blood. Source of these receptors: a man younger than 30 with COVID-19, enrolled during active disease.

This clone has only one observation. CDR3 loop: CASSLAASNEQFF. The CDR3 DNA reads as TGTGCCAGCAGCTTAGCCGCGAGCAATGAGCAGTTCTTC. V and J are TRBV7-6 and TRBJ2-1, with unresolved D. This CDR3 is 13 amino acids long. CDR1 is SGHVS, CDR2 FNYEAQ, per germline. V was shortened by 0 bases and J by 6 bases, with 6 bases between the two germline ends.

The chain joins TRBV27 to TRBJ1-5, with 7 bases fitting TRBD1. The CDR3 is 16 amino acids. V shed 6 bases, J shed 9 bases, and the junction held 17 bases outside the gene matches. Germline assignment: CDR1 MNHEY and CDR2 SMNVEV (reference sequence). CDR3 DNA sequence: TGTGCCAGCAGCCCCGGCACAGGGGTACTTCGATGGCCCCAGCATTTT. This gives the protein CASSPGTGVLRWPQHF.

The chain uses TRBV28 and TRBJ1-6; 7 bases are a match to TRBD1. Germline CDR1 and CDR2: MDHEN and SYDVKM. This CDR3 is built from 14 residues. Trimming removed 2 bases from V and 9 bases from J; junction bases left unmatched: 4. The CDR3 spells CASSLTGAPSPLHF. CDR3 DNA: TGTGCCAGCAGTTTAACAGGGGCCCCTTCACCCCTCCACTTT.

The rearrangement uses TRBV2 and TRBJ1-5; 8 positions match TRBD1. This CDR3 spans 15 amino acids. The germline CDR1 and CDR2 sequences are SNHLY and FYNNEI. Trimming cost V 4 bases and J 3 bases; bases outside gene matches: 5. CDR3 residues: CASSGQGAVNQPQHF. In nucleotides, the CDR3 is TGTGCCAGCAGTGGCCAGGGGGCAGTCAATCAGCCCCAGCATTTT.

The V and J genes are TRBV29-1 and TRBJ1-1; TRBD1 aligns across 7 bases. Per germline, CDR1 SQVTM and CDR2 ANQGSEA. Trimming removed 4 bases from V and 9 bases from J; junction bases left unmatched: 5. The CDR3 extends over 11 amino acids. In nucleotides, the CDR3 is TGCAGCGTTGCGACGACAGGGAAAGCTTTCTTT. Amino acid sequence: CSVATTGKAFF.

This clone was observed a few times. This chain links TRBV27 with TRBJ2-1; the match to TRBD2 covers 7 bases. This CDR3 has 13 amino acids. V lost 4 bases to trimming and J lost 8 bases; unmatched junction nucleotides: 5. Germline V lookup: CDR1 MNHEY, CDR2 SMNVEV (reference sequence). The CDR3 nucleotides read TGTGCCAGCAGTTACGGGGAGGGCTATGAGCAGTTCTTC. It specifies CASSYGEGYEQFF.

The V call is TRBV20-1, the J call TRBJ1-2; D call uncertain. The CDR3 is made up of 10 amino acids. Germline lookup yields CDR1 DFQATT and CDR2 SNEGSKA (reference sequence). V lost 5 bases to trimming and J lost 8 bases, with 9 bases between them. CDR3 nucleotides: TGCAGTGCTGGAAAGCGGGGCTACACCTTC. As protein: CSAGKRGYTF.

The J gene is TRBJ2-3, the V gene TRBV15; possible D gene TRBD2, 6 bases. This CDR3 region has 15 residues. Trimming removed 0 bases from V and 4 bases from J, with 11 bases in between. Germline V gene lookup returns CDR1 LNHNV and CDR2 YYDKDF (reference sequence). The CDR3 nucleotides read TGTGCCACCAGCAGAGAGCCAGCGGGCTCAGATACGCAGTATTTT. This encodes CATSREPAGSDTQYF.

The chain recombines TRBV7-2 with TRBJ2-5, with 8 positions matching TRBD2. V dropped 8 bases and J dropped 4; count of bases not matched to a gene: 12. Germline V gene sequence: CDR1 SGHTA, CDR2 FQGNSA. This CDR3 is 15 amino acids long. The CDR3 nucleotides read TGTGCCAGCTCACCCGGGGGGGGTTGGGGAGAGACCCAGTACTTC. Amino acid sequence: CASSPGGGWGETQYF.

The chain uses TRBV7-7 and TRBJ2-5; D possibly corresponds to TRBD1 (5 bases). Germline CDR1 is SSHAT and CDR2 is FNYEAQ (reference sequence). Trimming took 5 bases from V and 4 from J, leaving 8 bases between them. There are 12 residues in the CDR3. The CDR3, as DNA: TGTGCCAGCAGCGAGCAGGGAGAGACCCAGTACTTC. It yields the protein CASSEQGETQYF.

The chain carries TRBV5-3 and TRBJ2-3, with 7 bases aligning to TRBD2. TRBV5-3 is an open reading frame, and its role is uncertain. The CDR3 extends over 16 amino acids. The junction had 11 bases not matched to a gene; V was cut back by 5 bases and J by 2 bases. DNA for the CDR3: TGTGCCAGAAGGTTACTTTGGGGGGGTCCCACAGATACGCAGTATTTT. Translated, it gives CARRLLWGGPTDTQYF.

The chain recombines TRBV15 with TRBJ1-4; 8 nucleotides line up with TRBD1. CDR3 length: 16 residues. The germline CDR1 and CDR2 sequences are LNHNV and YYDKDF (reference sequence). The J segment lost 7 bases and the V segment lost 3 bases, leaving 10 bases of the junction unmatched. For the CDR3, the DNA is TGTGCCACCAGCAGCGTAGGACAGGGTGTGGGTGAAAAACTGTTTTTT. Amino acid sequence: CATSSVGQGVGEKLFF.

CDR3 in amino acids: CAWRPGTGGGDQYF. The CDR3 DNA is TGTGCCTGGAGACCCGGGACAGGGGGCGGTGACCAGTACTTC. The chain combines TRBV30 with TRBJ2-5; TRBD1 agrees at 12 bases. Unmatched junction bases numbered 9, after V lost 3 bases and J lost 10 bases. The length of the CDR3 is 14 residues. Germline CDR1 and CDR2: GTSNPN and SVGIG (reference sequence).

For this clone: The same CDR3 also results from other DNA sequences found in this sample. CDR3 sequence: CATSRDRGRNTGELFF. In DNA, the CDR3 is TGTGCCACCAGCAGAGATCGAGGGAGGAACACCGGGGAGCTGTTTTTT. This chain joins TRBV15 and TRBJ2-2; D possibly corresponds to TRBD2 (5 bases). This CDR3 has 16 amino acids. Looked up from germline, CDR1 is LNHNV and CDR2 is YYDKDF (reference sequence). Trimming left V 0 bases short and J 1 base short, with 9 bases between.

The chain combines TRBV6-2 or TRBV6-3 with TRBJ1-1; D gene uncertain. The germline V gene has CDR1 MNHEY and CDR2 SVGEGT. The germline V and J ends were trimmed by 2 bases and 4 bases, with 14 bases remaining between them. The CDR3 runs to 15 residues. The DNA for the CDR3 is TGTGCCAGCAGTTACGGACTCTCGCTAATCACTGAAGCTTTCTTT. Residues: CASSYGLSLITEAFF.

The chain employs TRBV29-1 and TRBJ2-1; tentative D call: TRBD2 (5 bases). Germline CDR1 is SQVTM and CDR2 is ANQGSEA. There are 13 residues in the CDR3. Trimming took 7 bases from V and 4 from J, leaving 14 bases between them. The CDR3 loop reads CSAGGAVYNEQFF. The CDR3, as DNA: TGCAGCGCCGGAGGAGCGGTATACAATGAGCAGTTCTTC.

The chain has TRBV7-9 and TRBJ2-1, with 7 positions matching TRBD2. The germline V gene encodes CDR1 SEHNR and CDR2 FQNEAQ (reference sequence). J was trimmed by 7 bases and V by 5 bases; bases with no gene match: 14. This CDR3 has 16 residues. The CDR3, as DNA: TGTGCCAGCAGCGGTCGGACTAGTCTAGGGAGGAATGAGCAGTTCTTC. Its translation: CASSGRTSLGRNEQFF.

This clone was counted once. The V gene is TRBV29-1, the J gene TRBJ2-7; 7 nucleotides align to TRBD2. There are 13 residues in the CDR3. Germline V gene lookup returns CDR1 SQVTM and CDR2 ANQGSEA. V was pared by 4 bases and J by 1 base, with 4 bases of the junction left unmatched. DNA of the CDR3: TGCAGCGTTGTTAGCGGGCTGTCCTACGAGCAGTACTTC. Translation gives CSVVSGLSYEQYF.

This clone was observed a few times. The V call is TRBV28, the J call TRBJ1-5; 7 positions agree with TRBD1. V lost 6 bases to trimming and J lost 3 bases; unmatched junction nucleotides: 2. The CDR3 has 13 residues. CDR1 is MDHEN, CDR2 SYDVKM, per germline. In nucleotides, the CDR3 is TGTGCCAGCAGGGGGACAGACAATCAGCCCCAGCATTTT. It translates to CASRGTDNQPQHF. The full variable domain, completed using reference TRBV28 and TRBJ1-5, is DVKVTQSSRYLVKRTGEKVFLECVQDMDHENMFWYRQDPGLGLRLIYFSYDVKMKEKGDIPEGYSVSREKKERFSLILESASTNQTSMYLCASRGTDNQPQHFGDGTRLSIL.

CDR3 region: CASSIRGHYGYTF. In DNA, the CDR3 is TGTGCCAGCAGTATCAGGGGCCACTATGGCTACACCTTC. This rearrangement joins TRBV14 to TRBJ1-2; D might be TRBD1 (6 bases). CDR1 and CDR2 (germline): SGHDN, FVKESK. V gave up 6 bases and J gave up 3 bases, with 11 bases separating them. CDR3 length equals 13 residues.

The chain employs TRBV10-1 and TRBJ2-7; D gene unclear. The CDR3 length is 16 residues. With 7 bases removed from V and 2 bases from J, the gap between germline ends came to 21 bases. CDR1 WNHNN and CDR2 SYGVQD come from the germline V gene (reference sequence). Here the CDR3 DNA reads TGCGCCAGCATCGGTATCTGGCGGCGAGAAGCCTACGAGCAGTACTTC. Translated: CASIGIWRREAYEQYF.

The genes are TRBV7-9 and TRBJ2-5, with 7 nucleotides matching TRBD2. V dropped 5 bases and J dropped 1; count of bases not matched to a gene: 13. Germline V gene data show CDR1 as SEHNR and CDR2 as FQNEAQ (reference sequence). This CDR3 spans 17 amino acids. The CDR3 is CASSPGVRAGPQETQYF. For the CDR3, the DNA is TGTGCCAGCAGCCCAGGTGTTAGAGCGGGACCCCAAGAGACCCAGTACTTC.

The sample holds one count of this clone. This chain connects TRBV5-4 to TRBJ2-7, with D possibly TRBD2 on 6 matching bases. The V end was cut by 4 bases, the J end by 2 bases, with 10 bases between. The CDR3 covers 13 residues. Germline V CDR1 and CDR2: SGHNT, YYREEE (reference sequence). The CDR3 spells CASSGDFTYEQYF. CDR3 coding DNA: TGTGCCAGCAGCGGGGACTTCACCTACGAGCAGTACTTC.

The CDR3 region is CASSGTSGRSNTGELFF. The DNA for the CDR3 is TGTGCCAGCAGTGGGACTAGCGGGCGATCGAACACCGGGGAGCTGTTTTTT. The rearrangement links TRBV3-1 (or the pseudogene TRBV3-2) to TRBJ2-2; TRBD2 aligns across 12 bases. The junction had 5 bases not matched to a gene; V was cut back by 6 bases and J by 0 bases. Germline loops: CDR1 LGHDT, CDR2 YNNKEL (reference sequence). This CDR3 spans 17 amino acids.

The chain uses TRBV9 and TRBJ2-7; 9 bases align to TRBD2. V lost 4 bases to trimming and J lost 5 bases; unmatched junction nucleotides: 4. This CDR3 is 13 amino acids long. The germline V gene has CDR1 SGDLS and CDR2 YYNGEE. CDR3 region: CASSFSGSDEQYF. In DNA, the CDR3 is TGTGCCAGCAGCTTTAGCGGGAGCGACGAGCAGTACTTC.